These 11 T cell receptor beta chains originate from one sample sequenced in a study of T-cell memory formation after mild COVID-19. From the 5' RACE reads, TCRdb called clonotypes with MiXCR, one entry per CDR3 protein. The sample includes about 260,000 distinct CDR3 sequences, 16% of them seen just once. The specimen was PBMCs or a T cell subset sorted from them (not recorded which). These receptors were taken from a man between 18 and 29 years old who had mild COVID-19 (a few samples of this study predate the infection). Cell type and time point are not known.

The table lists this clonotype with a few counts. The chain carries TRBV7-2 and TRBJ2-3; weak D call: TRBD2 (6 bases). The CDR3 has 13 residues. Germline lookup yields CDR1 SGHTA and CDR2 FQGNSA. The V end was cut by 5 bases, the J end by 8 bases, with 14 bases between. The CDR3 DNA reads as TGTGCCAGCAGCCCGGACTGGGGAGGTACGCAGTATTTT. It yields the protein CASSPDWGGTQYF.

This rearrangement joins TRBV7-9 to TRBJ2-5, with D possibly being TRBD2 (5 bases). The CDR3 is 14 residues long. V shed 0 bases and J shed 5 bases, with 10 bases lying between them. Per germline, CDR1 SEHNR and CDR2 FQNEAQ (reference sequence). This chain's CDR3 is CASSLAVLGETQYF. The CDR3 region has the DNA TGTGCCAGCAGCTTAGCCGTACTAGGCGAGACCCAGTACTTC.

A few counts support this clonotype. The rearrangement joins TRBV5-1 to TRBJ1-1; D unclear. The V gene lost 0 bases and the J gene lost 4 bases, with 13 bases spanning the gap. The germline V gene has CDR1 SGHRS and CDR2 YFSETQ. CDR3 length equals 15 residues. CDR3 DNA sequence: TGCGCCAGCAGCTTGGATGGGGTCGGAGGCACTGAAGCTTTCTTT. This encodes CASSLDGVGGTEAFF.

In this sample, this clonotype turned up many times. The V gene is TRBV18, the J gene TRBJ2-7; D ambiguous. The V end lost 3 bases, the J end lost 2 bases, and 11 bases lay between the germline ends. This CDR3 has 14 residues. The germline gives CDR1 KGHSH, CDR2 LQKENI. CDR3 sequence: CASSPPSVPYEQYV. In DNA form, the CDR3 reads TGTGCCAGCTCACCCCCATCGGTTCCCTACGAGCAGTACGTC.

V is TRBV7-9 and J is TRBJ2-3; D remains ambiguous. Trimming cost V 0 bases and J 1 base, with 8 bases left between them. CDR1 is SEHNR and CDR2 is FQNEAQ in the germline V gene (reference sequence). The CDR3 extends over 15 amino acids. CDR3 bases: TGTGCCAGCAGCTTAGCAGCTTTGGGCACAGATACGCAGTATTTT. This sequence encodes CASSLAALGTDTQYF.

This clonotype was found a few times. The chain uses TRBV4-3 and TRBJ1-2; 7 bases align to TRBD1. Germline CDR1 and CDR2: LGHNA and YSLEER. This CDR3 contains 15 residues. J was trimmed by 6 bases and V by 0 bases; bases with no gene match: 7. In DNA, the CDR3 is TGCGCCAGCAGCCAAGATCCGAACAGGGGAAATGGCTACACCTTC. Its protein product is CASSQDPNRGNGYTF.

The chain carries TRBV30 and TRBJ1-6, with D tentatively TRBD1 (5 bases). CDR3 length equals 14 residues. Trimming left V 3 bases short and J 5 bases short, with 11 bases between. The V gene's germline CDR1 is GTSNPN and CDR2 SVGIG (reference sequence). CDR3 sequence (DNA): TGTGCCTGGAGGGGAGGGGTCCATAATTCACCCCTCCACTTT. Protein product: CAWRGGVHNSPLHF.

Notes on this clonotype: The junction departs from germline at one end; a sequencing error may be responsible. The genes are TRBV4-1 and TRBJ2-2; possible D gene TRBD2, 5 bases. The CDR3 spans 15 residues. In germline, CDR1 is MGHRA, CDR2 YSYEKL. The CDR3 loop is CASSQGVGLTGELIF. In DNA, the CDR3 is TGCGCCAGCAGCCAAGGGGTTGGTTTGACCGGGGAGCTGATTTTT.

The rearrangement joins TRBV6-2 or TRBV6-3 to TRBJ1-1; 8 nucleotides align to TRBD1. The CDR3 totals 16 residues. Trimming cost V 5 bases and J 0 bases; bases outside gene matches: 8. Germline CDR1 and CDR2: MNHEY and SVGEGT. The CDR3 sequence is CASSLGQGTMNTEAFF. The CDR3 nucleotides read TGTGCCAGCAGTCTCGGACAGGGCACCATGAACACTGAAGCTTTCTTT.

This clonotype turned up a few times. DNA for the CDR3: TGCGCCAGCAGCTTAGGAATGGGACAAGTCTCCTACAATGAGCAGTTCTTC. This translates into CASSLGMGQVSYNEQFF. V gene TRBV5-1 combines with J gene TRBJ2-1; TRBD1 is a possible D gene (6 bases). The V gene's germline CDR1 is SGHRS and CDR2 YFSETQ. The CDR3 runs to 17 residues. The germline V and J ends were trimmed by 2 bases and 0 bases, with 15 bases remaining between them.

The chain carries TRBV12-3 or TRBV12-4 and TRBJ1-1, with D uncertain. With 6 bases removed from V and 1 base from J, the gap between germline ends came to 12 bases. The CDR3 spans 14 residues. The CDR3 loop reads CASRSGPQNTEAFF. For the CDR3, the DNA is TGTGCCAGCAGATCCGGGCCTCAGAACACTGAAGCTTTCTTT.